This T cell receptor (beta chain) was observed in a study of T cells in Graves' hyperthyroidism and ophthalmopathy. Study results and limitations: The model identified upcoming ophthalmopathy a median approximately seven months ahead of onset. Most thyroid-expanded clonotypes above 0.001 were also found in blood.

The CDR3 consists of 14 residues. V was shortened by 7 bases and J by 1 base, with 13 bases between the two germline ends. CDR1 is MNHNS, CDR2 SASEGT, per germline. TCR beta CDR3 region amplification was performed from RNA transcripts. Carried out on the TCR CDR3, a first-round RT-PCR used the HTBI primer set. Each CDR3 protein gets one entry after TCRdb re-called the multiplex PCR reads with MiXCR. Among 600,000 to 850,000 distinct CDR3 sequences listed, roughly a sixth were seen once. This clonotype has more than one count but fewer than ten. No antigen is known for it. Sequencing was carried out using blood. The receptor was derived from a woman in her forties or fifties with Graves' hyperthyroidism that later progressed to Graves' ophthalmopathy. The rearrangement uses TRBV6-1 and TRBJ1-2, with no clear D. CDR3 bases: TGTGCCAGCACCCCCACACAGTTTAACTATGGCTACACCTTC. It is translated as CASTPTQFNYGYTF.